Presented here are 10 T cell receptor beta chains from one specimen sequenced in a study of low-dose radiotherapy and immunotherapy resistance in tumors. Time point indicated: after trial treatment. Treatment specified: LDRT plus nivolumab, ipilimumab, low-dose cyclophosphamide and aspirin (RACIN trial). TRAV- and TRBV-specific primers, spanning alpha and beta chains, primed first-strand cDNA. TCRs underwent 20 PCR cycles of amplification with a constant-region primer and V-primer adapter. TCRdb re-called the reads through MiXCR, storing one row per CDR3 protein. This sample has about 58,000 distinct CDR3 sequences, with around a quarter found just once. The sample here was PBMCs, taken after low-dose radiotherapy plus immunotherapy. Every receptor here comes from a male donor with prostate cancer.

For this clonotype: This sequence is one base from a far larger clone and is likely a read error. V usage is TRBV19 and J usage is TRBJ2-5, with D perhaps matching TRBD1 or TRBD2 (5 bases each). The V end was cut by 10 bases, the J end by 11 bases, with 29 bases between. Germline-derived CDR1 and CDR2 are LNHDA and SQIVND (reference sequence). There are 15 residues in the CDR3. This CDR3 reads CATSGQGRLLNEQYF. The CDR3 DNA sequence: TGTGCCACCAGCGGCCAGGGCCGCCTCCTCAATGAGCAGTACTTC.

This clonotype was seen repeatedly, ten times or more. V gene TRBV4-2 combines with J gene TRBJ2-2; D not certain. The ends were cut back, 0 bases at V and 1 base at J, with 6 bases in the middle. The CDR3 runs to 15 residues. CDR1 is LGHNA, CDR2 YNFKEQ, per germline. The CDR3, as DNA: TGTGCCAGCAGCCAAGATTTGGTGAACACCGGGGAGCTGTTTTTT. The encoded protein is CASSQDLVNTGELFF.

This clonotype has a single count. A read error is possible here, since a much larger clone lies one base away. The chain carries TRBV28 and TRBJ1-1; TRBD1 is a possible D gene (6 bases). Trimming pared 6 bases from V and 0 bases from J, leaving 17 bases between. This CDR3 region has 16 residues. Germline V gives CDR1 MDHEN, CDR2 SYDVKM. The CDR3 is CASSNWGRAVNTEAFF. CDR3 in DNA: TGTGCCAGCAGCAATTGGGGGCGCGCGGTGAACACTGAAGCTTTCTTT.

This clonotype was detected ten times or more. The rearrangement uses TRBV2 and TRBJ1-2; unclear D gene. The germline gives CDR1 SNHLY, CDR2 FYNNEI. V was shortened by 2 bases and J by 8 bases, with 12 bases between the two germline ends. The CDR3 is made up of 13 amino acids. The CDR3 DNA reads as TGTGCCAGCAGTGAACGGGGTTTGGCCGGCTACACCTTC. This translates into CASSERGLAGYTF.

In its sample, this clonotype was seen many times. The chain couples TRBV6-5 to TRBJ2-7, with 9 positions matching TRBD2. Germline lookup yields CDR1 MNHEY and CDR2 SVGAGI. Losses at the gene ends were 6 bases for V and 0 bases for J; bases not matched to a gene: 3. This CDR3 has 14 amino acids. The CDR3 is CASRTSGSSYEQYF. For the CDR3, the DNA is TGTGCCAGCAGGACTAGCGGTAGCTCCTACGAGCAGTACTTC.

In nucleotides, the CDR3 is TGCGCCAGCAGCCAAGAGGGGGGCAGCTCCTACGAGCAGTACTTC. Its protein product is CASSQEGGSSYEQYF. The chain couples TRBV4-3 to TRBJ2-7, with D perhaps TRBD1 or TRBD2 (6 bases each). With 0 bases removed from V and 0 bases from J, the gap between germline ends came to 9 bases. CDR1 LGHNA and CDR2 YSLEER come from the germline V gene. The CDR3 spans 15 residues.

This clonotype was picked up many times. CDR3 nucleotide sequence: TGTGCCAGCAGTTTGGGGGGGATGGGTCCGCCGTATTTT. Its protein is CASSLGGMGPPYF. This sequence joins TRBV12-3 or TRBV12-4 and TRBJ2-3; 7 bases agree with TRBD2. After removal of 3 bases from V and 14 bases from J, the junction contained 11 bases not matched to a gene. The CDR3 extends over 13 amino acids.

This clonotype was found many times. The genes are TRBV20-1 and TRBJ2-5; no firm D call. The V end was cut by 3 bases, the J end by 5 bases, with 16 bases between. There are 14 residues in the CDR3. Germline assignment: CDR1 DFQATT and CDR2 SNEGSKA (reference sequence). CDR3: CSASRGRMGETQYF. For the CDR3, the DNA is TGCAGTGCTAGCAGAGGCAGGATGGGTGAGACCCAGTACTTC.

This clonotype was seen more than once but under ten times. The chain has TRBV20-1 and TRBJ2-1; D possibly corresponds to TRBD2 (6 bases). Trimming stripped 1 base from V and 9 bases from J, with 10 bases between. Germline-derived CDR1 and CDR2 are DFQATT and SNEGSKA (reference sequence). This CDR3 region has 12 residues. CDR3 protein: CSARGLVREQFF. The CDR3 DNA sequence: TGCAGTGCTAGAGGACTAGTGCGTGAGCAGTTCTTC.

This clonotype was found many times. This sequence joins TRBV11-3 and TRBJ2-1, with D tentatively TRBD1 (5 bases). The CDR3 is 15 residues long. Germline V gene data show CDR1 as SGHNT and CDR2 as YENEEA. V was trimmed by 0 bases and J by 9 bases, leaving 15 bases between them. Here the CDR3 reads CASSLDSTVLGEQFF. CDR3 sequence (DNA): TGTGCCAGCAGCTTAGACTCGACAGTTTTGGGTGAGCAGTTCTTC.